This TCR beta chain was identified during a study of shared clonotypes between healthy human individuals. The CDR3 is made up of 15 amino acids. Naive-designated CD8 cells lacked CD45RO, were positively enriched for CCR7, and omitted terminally differentiated effector memory CD45RA+ cells. The data were produced by immunoSEQ multiplex PCR, yet TCRdb's version contains in-frame clones alone and is incomplete. The sample records some 580,000 clones, nearly 98% being singletons. The specimen was naive CD8+ T cells sorted from blood. The chain joins TRBV21-1 to TRBJ1-3. TRBV21-1 is a pseudogene locus. The TCR was taken from a young man in good health. CDR3 bases: TGTGCCAGCTCCAAACCCGAGAGCTCTGGAAACACCATATATTTT. Its protein is CASSKPESSGNTIYF.